The 16 T cell receptor beta chains reported below all come from one sample, sequenced in a study of beta chain features in type 1 diabetes. Expressed TCRB transcripts were sequenced because the isolated RNA had all been reverse transcribed beforehand. The method was immunoSEQ multiplex PCR; TCRdb's version includes in-frame clones alone and lacks a portion of them. This sample yields roughly 500,000 clones, of which roughly 11% are seen a single time; approximately 0.05% belongs to the top ten. Source material: naive CD4+ T cells from blood. These receptor sequences come from a woman aged 18-30 years in good health.

The chain is built from TRBV4-1 and TRBJ2-1; 15 bases line up with TRBD2. V shed 2 bases and J 8 bases; nucleotides not matched to a gene: 10. Germline assignment: CDR1 MGHRA and CDR2 YSYEKL. The CDR3 totals 18 residues. The CDR3 here is CASSQPPGTSGGTDEQFF. CDR3 nucleotide sequence: TGCGCCAGCAGCCAACCCCCCGGGACTAGCGGGGGGACGGATGAGCAGTTCTTC.

This clone was seen a few times. The V gene is TRBV4-2, the J gene TRBJ1-1, with D hard to call. CDR1 is LGHNA and CDR2 is YNFKEQ in the germline V gene. CDR3 length: 14 residues. V was trimmed by 4 bases and J by 4 bases, leaving 13 bases between them. CDR3 in DNA: TGTGCCAGCAGCCGACGGGCCGGGCTCACTGAAGCTTTCTTT. Translation gives CASSRRAGLTEAFF.

The sample holds a few counts of this clone. The chain employs TRBV2 and TRBJ2-5; tentatively, D is TRBD2 (6 bases). CDR1 SNHLY and CDR2 FYNNEI come from the germline V gene. There are 13 residues in the CDR3. Trimming pared 8 bases from V and 5 bases from J, leaving 15 bases between. CDR3 sequence (DNA): TGTGCCAGCGAATCGGGCGGAGGGGAGACCCAGTACTTC. Protein: CASESGGGETQYF.

The V and J genes are TRBV7-9 and TRBJ2-5, with a possible D match to TRBD1 (5 bases). This CDR3 comprises 12 residues. Trimming took off 6 bases at V and 1 base at J, with 6 bases between the two ends. Germline values: CDR1 SEHNR, CDR2 FQNEAQ (reference sequence). CDR3 coding DNA: TGTGCCAGCAGGGACACCCAAGAGACCCAGTACTTC. Residues: CASRDTQETQYF.

This clone was seen only a few times. The rearrangement uses TRBV6-5 and TRBJ2-1; perhaps TRBD1 as D (6 bases). This CDR3 has 15 residues. Germline lookup yields CDR1 MNHEY and CDR2 SVGAGI. V dropped 2 bases and J dropped 3 bases, with 11 bases sitting between them. The CDR3 is CASSYDRSFYNEQFF. CDR3 DNA sequence: TGTGCCAGCAGTTACGACAGGAGTTTCTACAATGAGCAGTTCTTC.

A few counts support this clone. The chain is built from TRBV7-2 and TRBJ2-2, with a possible D match to TRBD2 (5 bases). From germline, CDR1 is SGHTA and CDR2 FQGNSA. The CDR3 has 17 residues. Trimming cost V 5 bases and J 0 bases, with 16 bases left between them. CDR3 loop: CASSPQGLRTNTGELFF. The CDR3 DNA is TGTGCCAGCAGCCCACAAGGACTGCGAACGAACACCGGGGAGCTGTTTTTT. The entire variable domain, with the rest obtained from reference TRBV7-2 and TRBJ2-2, is as follows: GAGVSQSPSNKVTEKGKDVELRCDPISGHTALYWYRQSLGQGLEFLIYFQGNSAPDKSGLPSDRFSAERTGGSVSTLTIQRTQQEDSAVYLCASSPQGLRTNTGELFFGEGSRLTVL.

The count of this clone is one. The chain links TRBV27 to TRBJ2-5, with 8 bases matching TRBD2. Per germline, CDR1 MNHEY and CDR2 SMNVEV (reference sequence). The CDR3 consists of 15 residues. Trimming took 6 bases from V and 2 from J; bases not matched to a gene: 8. Here the CDR3 reads CASRDRLATQETQYF. The CDR3, as DNA: TGTGCCAGCAGGGACCGACTAGCGACACAAGAGACCCAGTACTTC.

The table lists this clone with a count of one. The V gene is TRBV2, the J gene TRBJ1-4; a possible D gene is TRBD1 (6 bases). Looked up from germline, CDR1 is SNHLY and CDR2 is FYNNEI. The V and J ends lost 7 bases and 13 bases respectively, with 16 bases between them. This CDR3 has 12 residues. CDR3 coding DNA: TGTGCCAGCAAACCGGGGGCGGCGGGACTGTTTTTT. Encoded protein: CASKPGAAGLFF.

The genes are TRBV19 and TRBJ2-3; TRBD2 agrees at 7 bases. V shed 6 bases, J shed 1 base, and the junction held 4 bases outside the gene matches. Germline values: CDR1 LNHDA, CDR2 SQIVND (reference sequence). The CDR3 has 14 residues. In nucleotides, the CDR3 is TGTGCCAGTAGCGGGAGGAGGGGCACAGATACGCAGTATTTT. Amino acid sequence: CASSGRRGTDTQYF.

The CDR3 loop is CSAKDRGVTGELFF. The CDR3 region has the DNA TGCAGCGCGAAGGACAGGGGCGTCACCGGGGAGCTGTTTTTT. This chain joins TRBV29-1 and TRBJ2-2; TRBD1 aligns across 9 bases. CDR3 length equals 14 residues. V shed 7 bases and J 4 bases; nucleotides not matched to a gene: 7. Germline CDR1 reads SQVTM; CDR2 reads ANQGSEA.

The sample holds a few counts of this clone. The chain is built from TRBV2 and TRBJ1-6; tentatively, D is TRBD1 (5 bases). The CDR3 runs 14 residues. V was shortened by 7 bases and J by 7 bases, with 14 bases between the two germline ends. Per the germline V gene, CDR1 is SNHLY and CDR2 is FYNNEI. CDR3 loop: CASMRNRGNSPLHF. CDR3 in DNA: TGTGCCAGCATGAGGAACCGGGGGAATTCACCCCTCCACTTT.

The gene calls are TRBV21-1 and TRBJ2-1; the table's D call TRBD2 went unverified against the DNA. TRBV21-1 is labeled a pseudogene. The CDR3 extends over 16 amino acids. Here the CDR3 DNA reads TGTGCCAGCAGCAAAAATACGGCTAGCGGTTACAATGAGCAGTTCTTC. This gives the protein CASSKNTASGYNEQFF.

A few counts support this clone. The rearrangement links TRBV7-9 to TRBJ2-7; TRBD2 is a possible D gene (5 bases). The CDR3 has 14 residues. Germline CDR1 is SEHNR and CDR2 is FQNEAQ (reference sequence). V was shortened by 5 bases and J by 5 bases, with 16 bases between the two germline ends. Here the CDR3 reads CASSSRESVNEQYV. The CDR3 region has the DNA TGTGCCAGCAGCAGTCGGGAAAGTGTCAACGAGCAGTACGTC.

This clone was seen a few times. The chain combines TRBV13 with TRBJ2-7; no reliable D call. Germline CDR1 PRHDT, CDR2 FYEKMQ (reference sequence). Trimming cost V 2 bases and J 3 bases, with 5 bases left between them. CDR3 length: 12 amino acids. The CDR3 here is CASSLRSYEQYV. In DNA form, the CDR3 reads TGTGCCAGCAGCTTACGTAGCTACGAGCAGTACGTC.

This clone has just one count. The chain carries TRBV11-2 and TRBJ2-5, with 7 positions matching TRBD2. The CDR3 runs to 14 residues. Germline trimming cut 6 bases from V and 5 bases from J; bases unmatched to any gene: 9. Germline V gives CDR1 SGHAT, CDR2 FQNNGV. This CDR3 reads CASRRPGRGETQYF. Written as DNA, the CDR3 is TGTGCCAGCAGACGGCCCGGGCGGGGGGAGACCCAGTACTTC.

The gene calls are TRBV6-5 and TRBJ2-3; no clear D. Germline V lookup: CDR1 MNHEY, CDR2 SVGAGI. The germline V and J ends were trimmed by 6 bases and 6 bases, with 10 bases remaining between them. The CDR3 contains 12 residues. Here the CDR3 DNA reads TGTGCCAGCAGCCGACACTGGGATACGCAGTATTTT. Encoded protein: CASSRHWDTQYF.